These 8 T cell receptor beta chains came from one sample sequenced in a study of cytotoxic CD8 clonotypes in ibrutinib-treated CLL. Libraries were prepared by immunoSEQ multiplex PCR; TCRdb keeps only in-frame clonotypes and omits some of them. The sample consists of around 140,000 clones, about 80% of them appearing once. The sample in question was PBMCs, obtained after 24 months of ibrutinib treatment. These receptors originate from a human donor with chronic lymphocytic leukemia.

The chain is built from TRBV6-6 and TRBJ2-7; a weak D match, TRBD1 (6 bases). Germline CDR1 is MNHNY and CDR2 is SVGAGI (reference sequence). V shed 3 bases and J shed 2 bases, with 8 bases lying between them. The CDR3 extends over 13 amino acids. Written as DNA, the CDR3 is TGTGCCAGCAGTTATCGGACAGCCTACGAGCAGTACTTC. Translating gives CASSYRTAYEQYF.

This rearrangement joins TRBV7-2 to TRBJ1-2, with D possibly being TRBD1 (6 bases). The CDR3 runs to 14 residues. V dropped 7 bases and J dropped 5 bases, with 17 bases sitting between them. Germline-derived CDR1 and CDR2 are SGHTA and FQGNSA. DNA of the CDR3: TGTGCCAGCACCGCCGGGGGGGCGCCTTATGGCTACACCTTC. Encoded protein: CASTAGGAPYGYTF. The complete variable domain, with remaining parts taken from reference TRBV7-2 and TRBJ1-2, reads GAGVSQSPSNKVTEKGKDVELRCDPISGHTALYWYRQSLGQGLEFLIYFQGNSAPDKSGLPSDRFSAERTGGSVSTLTIQRTQQEDSAVYLCASTAGGAPYGYTFGSGTRLTVV.

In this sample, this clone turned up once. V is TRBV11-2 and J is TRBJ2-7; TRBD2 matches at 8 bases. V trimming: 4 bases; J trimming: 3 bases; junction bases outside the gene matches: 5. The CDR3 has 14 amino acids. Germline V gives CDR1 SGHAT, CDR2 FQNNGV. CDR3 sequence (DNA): TGTGCCAGCAGCTACTCCGGGACTAGCTACGAGCAGTACTTC. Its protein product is CASSYSGTSYEQYF.

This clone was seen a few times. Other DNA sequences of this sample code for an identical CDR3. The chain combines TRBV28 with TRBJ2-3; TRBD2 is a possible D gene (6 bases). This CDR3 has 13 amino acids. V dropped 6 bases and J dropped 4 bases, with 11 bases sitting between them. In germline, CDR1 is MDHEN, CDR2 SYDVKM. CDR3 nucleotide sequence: TGTGCCAGCAGGCCCGGAGGGGCAGATACGCAGTATTTT. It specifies CASRPGGADTQYF.

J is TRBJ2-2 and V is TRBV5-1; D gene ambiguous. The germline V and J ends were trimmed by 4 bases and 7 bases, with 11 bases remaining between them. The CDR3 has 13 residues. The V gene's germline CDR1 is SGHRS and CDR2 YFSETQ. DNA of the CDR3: TGCGCCAGCAGCCTTGACTGGGGCGGGGAGCTGTTTTTT. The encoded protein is CASSLDWGGELFF.

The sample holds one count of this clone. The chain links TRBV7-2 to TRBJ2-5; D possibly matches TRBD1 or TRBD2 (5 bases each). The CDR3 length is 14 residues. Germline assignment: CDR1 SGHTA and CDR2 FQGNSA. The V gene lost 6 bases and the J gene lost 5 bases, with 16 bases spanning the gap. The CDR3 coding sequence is TGTGCCAGCAGAGTTGGGCTAGCAGGGGAGACCCAGTACTTC. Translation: CASRVGLAGETQYF.

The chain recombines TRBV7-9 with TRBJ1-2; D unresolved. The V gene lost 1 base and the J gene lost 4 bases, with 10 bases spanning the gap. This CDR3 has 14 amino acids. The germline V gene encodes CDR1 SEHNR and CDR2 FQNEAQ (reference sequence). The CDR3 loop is CASSLGAGSYGYTF. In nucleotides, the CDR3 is TGTGCCAGCAGCTTAGGGGCTGGCTCCTATGGCTACACCTTC. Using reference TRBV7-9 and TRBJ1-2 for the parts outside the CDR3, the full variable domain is DTGVSQNPRHKITKRGQNVTFRCDPISEHNRLYWYRQTLGQGPEFLTYFQNEAQLEKSRLLSDRFSAERPKGSFSTLEIQRTEQGDSAMYLCASSLGAGSYGYTFGSGTRLTVV.

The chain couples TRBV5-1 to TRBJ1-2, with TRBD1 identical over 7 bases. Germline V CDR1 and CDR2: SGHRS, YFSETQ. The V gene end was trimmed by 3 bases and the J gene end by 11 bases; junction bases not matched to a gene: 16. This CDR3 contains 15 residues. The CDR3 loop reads CASSSLGQPGQLYTF. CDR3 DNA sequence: TGCGCCAGCAGCTCTTTGGGTCAACCGGGACAGCTTTACACCTTC.